Sequencing of this TCR beta chain was carried out in a study of T-cell memory formation after mild COVID-19. At the level of the study: Most TCR clusters belonged to a single donor.

CDR1 and CDR2 (germline): KGHSH, LQKENI. Trimming took off 1 base at V and 1 base at J, with 10 bases between the two ends. The CDR3 length is 16 residues. Each CDR3 protein is one row after TCRdb ran MiXCR on the 5' RACE reads. Of 350,000 to 450,000 distinct CDR3 sequences listed, around 20% are singletons. This clonotype was seen a handful of times. The chain joins TRBV18 to TRBJ2-2; D not certain. The receptor's source is an adult woman who had mild COVID-19 (a few samples of this study predate the infection). Cell type and time point are not known. Material: PBMCs or a T cell subset sorted from them (not recorded which). In nucleotides, the CDR3 is TGTGCCAGCTCACCACAGACCCTGGGGAACACCGGGGAGCTGTTTTTT. Its protein product is CASSPQTLGNTGELFF.